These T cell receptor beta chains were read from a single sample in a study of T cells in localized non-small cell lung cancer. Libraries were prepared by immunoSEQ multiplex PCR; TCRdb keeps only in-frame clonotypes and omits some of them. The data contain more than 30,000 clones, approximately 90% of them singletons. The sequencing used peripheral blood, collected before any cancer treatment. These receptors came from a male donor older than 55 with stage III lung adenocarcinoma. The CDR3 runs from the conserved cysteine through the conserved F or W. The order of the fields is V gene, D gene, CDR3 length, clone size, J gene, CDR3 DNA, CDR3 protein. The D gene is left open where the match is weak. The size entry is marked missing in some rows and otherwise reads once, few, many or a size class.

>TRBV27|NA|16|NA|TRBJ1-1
TGTGCCAGCAGTTGGTTAAGGGGGGGTTCGGGCGCTGAAGCTTTCTTT
CASSWLRGGSGAEAFF
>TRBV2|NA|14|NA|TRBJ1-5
TGTGCCAGCAGTGACGGGCGGAGCAATCAGCCCCAGCATTTT
CASSDGRSNQPQHF
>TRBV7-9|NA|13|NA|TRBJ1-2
TGTGCCAGCAGCCCCCCATCTTACTATGGCTACACCTTC
CASSPPSYYGYTF
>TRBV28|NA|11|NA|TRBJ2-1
TGTGCCAGCAGTTTAGGCAGGGTGGTGTTCTTC
CASSLGRVVFF
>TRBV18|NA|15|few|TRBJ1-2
TGTGCCAGCTCACCATGGGAGGGCCCAAACTATGGCTACACCTTC
CASSPWEGPNYGYTF
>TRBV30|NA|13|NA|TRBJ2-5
TGTGCCTGGAGTGGGACCACAGGGGAGACCCAGTACTTC
CAWSGTTGETQYF
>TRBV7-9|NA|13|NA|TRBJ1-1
TGTGCCAGCATGCCATGGGGGAACACTGAAGCTTTCTTT
CASMPWGNTEAFF
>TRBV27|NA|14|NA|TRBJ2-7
TGTGCCAGCAGTTTCGGGCGCGAAACCTACGAGCAGTACTTC
CASSFGRETYEQYF
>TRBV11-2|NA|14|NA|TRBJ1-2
TGTGCCAGCAGCTTAACGCGAACTAACTATGGCTACACCTTC
CASSLTRTNYGYTF
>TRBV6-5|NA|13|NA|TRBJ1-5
TGTGCCAGCAGCTCCTCTCCTAATCAGCCCCAGCATTTT
CASSSSPNQPQHF
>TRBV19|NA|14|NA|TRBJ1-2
TGTGCCAGTAGTATCCAGTGGGGGGCCGGAGGCTACACCTTC
CASSIQWGAGGYTF
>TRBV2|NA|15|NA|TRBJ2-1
TGTGCCAGCAGTGAAAGTGGCCCCGCCGGGCTTGAGCAGTTCTTC
CASSESGPAGLEQFF
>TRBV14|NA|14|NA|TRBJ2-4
TGTGCCAGCAGCCAAGGGGGGGCCAAAAACATTCAGTACTTC
CASSQGGAKNIQYF
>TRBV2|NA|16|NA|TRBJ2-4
TGTGCCAGCAGTGAAGAAGTGGCTAGGGCCAAAAACATTCAGTACTTC
CASSEEVARAKNIQYF
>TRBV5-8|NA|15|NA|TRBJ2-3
TGTGCCAGCACCCGGAGGCTCTGGGGAACAGATACGCAGTATTTT
CASTRRLWGTDTQYF
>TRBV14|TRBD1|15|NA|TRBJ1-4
TGTGCCAGCAGCGCCTGGACAGGGATTAATGAAAAACTGTTTTTT
CASSAWTGINEKLFF
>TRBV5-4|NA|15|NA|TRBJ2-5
TGTGCCAGCAGCTTGGTTAGCGTCAACCAAGAGACCCAGTACTTC
CASSLVSVNQETQYF
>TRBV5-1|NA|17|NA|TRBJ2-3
TGCGCCAGCAGCTTGGGATCTAGCACGGTGGGCACAGATACGCAGTATTTT
CASSLGSSTVGTDTQYF